One sample yielded the 9 T cell receptor beta chains listed below, sequenced in a study of cytomegalovirus exposure and HLA in healthy donors. Vbeta (60) and Jbeta (13) primers were used in the PCR. Here immunoSEQ multiplex PCR was the method, and the copy in TCRdb shows in-frame clones only, minus some. The sample consists of some 140,000 clones, roughly three quarters of them appearing once. The sample taken for sequencing was PBMCs. These TCRs come from a man aged 25 to 45 in good health and CMV-seronegative.

The rearrangement links TRBV28 to TRBJ1-2; 8 nucleotides agree with TRBD1. The CDR3 consists of 15 residues. Looked up from germline, CDR1 is MDHEN and CDR2 is SYDVKM. V shed 5 bases and J 8 bases; nucleotides not matched to a gene: 13. The CDR3 DNA reads TGTGCCAGCAGTAACCCGACAGGGGCATTCGGGGGCTACACCTTC. Its translation: CASSNPTGAFGGYTF.

For the CDR3, the DNA is TGTGCCAGCAGCTTAGGACAGAGTAATTCACCCCTCCACTTT. This gives the protein CASSLGQSNSPLHF. This chain connects TRBV5-6 to TRBJ1-6, with D possibly being TRBD1 (6 bases). Germline-derived CDR1 and CDR2 are SGHDT and YYEEEE. The CDR3 runs 14 residues. V was clipped by 2 bases and J by 6 bases, with 9 bases between them.

This chain connects TRBV6-5 to TRBJ2-3; TRBD2 matches 7 bases. The CDR3 spans 15 residues. With V trimmed by 5 bases and J by 0 bases, 5 bases remained unmatched. In germline, CDR1 is MNHEY, CDR2 SVGAGI. CDR3 nucleotides: TGTGCCAGCAGTCGGAGCGGGGATAGCACAGATACGCAGTATTTT. Translation gives CASSRSGDSTDTQYF.

This clone was detected a few times. The chain is built from TRBV19 and TRBJ2-7; 9 bases match TRBD1. Germline assignment: CDR1 LNHDA and CDR2 SQIVND (reference sequence). This CDR3 contains 14 residues. J lost 3 bases, V lost 8 bases, and 8 bases had no gene match. The CDR3 DNA reads as TGTGCCAGTTCGGTTTTGACAGGGGGCTACGAGCAGTACTTC. As protein: CASSVLTGGYEQYF.

This sequence joins TRBV27 and TRBJ2-7, with D uncertain. This CDR3 comprises 13 residues. Germline V gene sequence: CDR1 MNHEY, CDR2 SMNVEV (reference sequence). The V gene lost 0 bases and the J gene lost 0 bases, with 3 bases spanning the gap. CDR3 residues: CASSLSLSYEQYF. The DNA of the CDR3 is TGTGCCAGCAGTTTATCTCTCTCCTACGAGCAGTACTTC.

This clone was picked up a small number of times. V and J are TRBV10-1 and TRBJ1-4; 7 bases are a match to TRBD1. The CDR3 is 13 residues long. CDR1 and CDR2 from the germline V gene are WNHNN and SYGVQD (reference sequence). The DNA for the CDR3 is TGCGCGCAGGGGGAAAGACCTAATGAAAAACTGTTTTTT. Protein sequence: CAQGERPNEKLFF.

The J gene is TRBJ2-2, the V gene TRBV4-1, with 7 positions matching TRBD1. This CDR3 region has 15 residues. CDR1 MGHRA and CDR2 YSYEKL come from the germline V gene. Trimming cost V 6 bases and J 1 base; bases outside gene matches: 5. The CDR3 spells CASRQGIQNTGELFF. The CDR3 DNA sequence: TGCGCCAGCAGACAGGGGATTCAGAACACCGGGGAGCTGTTTTTT.

The V and J genes are TRBV28 and TRBJ1-5; TRBD1 matches 9 bases. J lost 2 bases, V lost 4 bases, and 3 bases had no gene match. The germline V gene encodes CDR1 MDHEN and CDR2 SYDVKM. The CDR3 spans 15 residues. This CDR3 is CASSSRTGGNQPQHF. As DNA, the CDR3 is TGTGCCAGCAGTTCCCGGACAGGGGGCAATCAGCCCCAGCATTTT.

The V call is TRBV10-2, the J call TRBJ1-3; 8 bases align to TRBD1. Germline CDR1 reads WSHSY; CDR2 reads SAAADI. The CDR3 length is 17 residues. V lost 4 bases and J lost 1; bases outside the gene matches: 9. The DNA for the CDR3 is TGCGCCAGCAGTGGTGCGACAGGGGAACATTCTGGAAACACCATATATTTT. Translating it yields CASSGATGEHSGNTIYF.